The 5 T cell receptor beta chains below all came from one sample that was sequenced in a study of T-cell reconstitution after alpha-beta-depleted transplantation in children. During its preparation, the TCRbeta library received unique molecular identifiers. Via MiXCR, TCRdb re-called the PCR reads, giving one row per CDR3 protein. Of hundreds of thousands of distinct CDR3 sequences detected, around 16% appear once; the ten largest clones hold 1.1%. Here the sequenced sample was PBMCs from the stem cell graft donor, taken from the stem cell graft. The receptors originated from a human donor who donated a stem cell graft to a child with acute myeloid leukemia.

This clonotype has ten or more counts. The CDR3 sequence is CASTGQGLRGANVLTF. As DNA, the CDR3 is TGTGCCAGCACTGGGCAGGGCCTAAGAGGGGCCAACGTCCTGACTTTC. The chain employs TRBV10-3 and TRBJ2-6, with a tentative D call TRBD1 (5 bases). Germline V gene sequence: CDR1 ENHRY, CDR2 SYGVKD. This CDR3 is 16 amino acids long. The V gene lost 10 bases and the J gene lost 4 bases, with 20 bases spanning the gap.

The chain has TRBV7-9 and TRBJ2-5; 7 nucleotides align to TRBD2. Germline trimming cut 1 base from V and 4 bases from J; bases unmatched to any gene: 9. Germline CDR1 and CDR2: SEHNR and FQNEAQ (reference sequence). The CDR3 is 16 amino acids. Written as DNA, the CDR3 is TGTGCCAGCAGCTTAGAGGCCTCAGGGAGGGGAGAGACCCAGTACTTC. This gives the protein CASSLEASGRGETQYF.

Remarks on this clonotype: A single base separates this from a much larger clone, so it may be a read error. The CDR3 region has the DNA TGTGCCAGCAGTTTAGCGGGGGGTAGAGCGCAGTACGTC. It yields the protein CASSLAGGRAQYV. V usage is TRBV12-3 or TRBV12-4 and J usage is TRBJ2-7; the D gene is possibly TRBD2 (6 bases). Between the trimmed V and J ends, which lost 0 bases and 9 bases, there was a span of 12 bases. The CDR3 runs 13 residues.

This clonotype was seen a handful of times. CDR3 amino acids: CASSMLATGGGAIDEQFF. CDR3 DNA: TGTGCCAGCAGTATGTTAGCCACGGGCGGGGGGGCCATCGATGAGCAGTTCTTC. The V gene is TRBV6-2 or TRBV6-3, the J gene TRBJ2-1; 9 bases are shared with TRBD2. This CDR3 has 18 amino acids. The germline CDR1 and CDR2 sequences are MNHEY and SVGEGT. V shed 5 bases and J 8 bases; nucleotides not matched to a gene: 19.

V gene TRBV12-3 or TRBV12-4 combines with J gene TRBJ1-5; D is ambiguous. V lost 7 bases and J 6 bases, leaving 10 bases between the germline ends. CDR3 length: 12 amino acids. CDR3: CASTVLGQPQHF. The CDR3 DNA sequence: TGTGCCAGCACGGTTCTGGGTCAGCCCCAGCATTTT.